Listed below are T cell receptor beta chains from one sample, sequenced in a study of shared clonotypes between healthy human individuals. Profiling relied on immunoSEQ multiplex PCR, and the TCRdb table lists in-frame clones only, not all of them. The table includes some 2.1 million clones, roughly 93% detected once. Sequenced: naive CD8+ T cells from PBMCs. These receptors all come from a man aged 18 to 30 in good health. Some clones in this sample may be carry-over from other donors' samples. Each CDR3 is given with its conserved first and last residue. D genes are given only for firm matches. Size is stated for part of the rows, as once, few or many counts, or as a class when the clone is expanded.

- | - | TRBJ2-7 | TRBV6-1 | CASSPRPYEQYF | TGTGCCAGCAGTCCCAGGCCGTACGAGCAGTACTTC
TRBD1 | - | TRBJ2-3 | TRBV28 | CASSQVGGEDTQYF | TGTGCCAGCAGCCAGGTAGGGGGCGAGGATACGCAGTATTTT
TRBD2 | - | TRBJ2-1 | TRBV27 | CASSNNPLSSGRLYNEQFF | TGTGCCAGCAGCAACAATCCCCTCAGCAGCGGGAGATTGTACAATGAGCAGTTCTTC
- | - | TRBJ2-2 | TRBV7-3 | CASSPAGGDSNTGELFF | TGTGCCAGCAGCCCCGCCGGGGGAGATTCGAACACCGGGGAGCTGTTTTTT
TRBD2 | - | TRBJ2-7 | TRBV10-3 | CAISKAGPYEQYF | TGTGCCATCAGTAAAGCGGGACCCTACGAGCAGTACTTC
- | - | TRBJ1-2 | TRBV19 | CAGRTVYGYTF | TGTGCCGGCCGGACAGTCTATGGCTACACCTTC
- | - | TRBJ1-3 | TRBV4-1 | CASSQDLGGLSGNTIYF | TGCGCCAGCAGCCAAGATTTGGGGGGCCTCTCTGGAAACACCATATATTTT
TRBD1 | - | TRBJ1-3 | TRBV28 | CASSPRDSLSDTIYF | TGTGCCAGCAGTCCGCGGGACAGTCTCTCGGACACCATATATTTT
TRBD2 | - | TRBJ2-7 | TRBV10-3 | CAISEQGLTTTYEQYF | TGTGCCATCAGTGAGCAGGGACTAACTACTACTTACGAGCAGTACTTC
- | - | TRBJ2-7 | TRBV2 | CASRDFRRLDEQYF | TGTGCCAGCAGAGATTTCAGGAGACTAGACGAGCAGTACTTC
- | - | TRBJ2-7 | TRBV4-3 | CASSRGTRDLSYEQYF | TGCGCCAGCAGCCGAGGTACCCGGGACCTGAGCTACGAGCAGTACTTC
- | - | TRBJ1-1 | TRBV7-8 | CASSLRDTEAFF | TGTGCCAGCAGCTTAAGGGACACTGAAGCTTTCTTT
- | once | TRBJ2-1 | TRBV28 | CASSQGNEQFF | TGTGCCAGCAGCCAGGGCAATGAGCAGTTCTTC
- | - | TRBJ2-3 | TRBV9 | CAVDGGPTDTQYF | TGTGCCGTTGATGGAGGGCCCACAGATACGCAGTATTTT
- | - | TRBJ1-2 | TRBV7-8 | CASSNGTPYGYTF | TGTGCCAGCAGCAACGGGACACCCTATGGCTACACCTTC
- | - | TRBJ1-1 | TRBV10-3 | CAISRGQDTEAFF | TGTGCCATCAGCCGGGGCCAGGACACTGAAGCTTTCTTT
TRBD1 | - | TRBJ2-3 | TRBV9 | CASSTGTVPRTDTQYF | TGTGCCAGCAGCACCGGGACAGTTCCTCGCACAGATACGCAGTATTTT
TRBD1 | - | TRBJ1-4 | TRBV7-6 | CASSDGQGQSKLFF | TGTGCCAGCAGCGATGGACAGGGTCAGTCGAAACTGTTTTTT
- | - | TRBJ2-1 | TRBV6-4 | CANPRGEGSYNEQFF | TGTGCCAACCCTAGGGGGGAGGGCTCCTACAATGAGCAGTTCTTC
TRBD1 | - | TRBJ2-7 | TRBV7-9 | CASSSPGQLPRTYEQYF | TGTGCCAGCAGCTCACCGGGACAGTTACCGAGGACTTACGAGCAGTACTTC
- | - | TRBJ1-2 | TRBV5-4 | CASSLPLEGRNGYTF | TGTGCCAGCAGCCTGCCCTTGGAGGGGCGAAATGGCTACACCTTC
- | - | TRBJ2-2 | TRBV29-1 | CSVSRENTGELFF | TGCAGCGTTTCCAGAGAGAACACCGGGGAGCTGTTTTTT
TRBD1 | - | TRBJ2-7 | TRBV7-8 | CASSSTGTVYEQYF | TGTGCCAGCAGCTCTACCGGGACAGTCTACGAGCAGTACTTC
TRBD1 | - | TRBJ2-7 | TRBV4-3 | CASSQDIRTGGSSYEQYF | TGCGCCAGCAGCCAAGATATTCGGACAGGGGGTAGCTCCTACGAGCAGTACTTC
- | - | TRBJ2-7 | TRBV11-3 | CASSPGGGSREQYF | TGTGCCAGCAGCCCGGGGGGCGGGAGCCGCGAGCAGTACTTC